The 30 T cell receptor beta chains presented below share a single source sample, sequenced in a study of T cell changes during pregnancy in multiple sclerosis (dated by TCRdb to about 2019). The library came from the immunoSEQ multiplex PCR assay. TCRdb mirrors the immuneACCESS table, restricted to in-frame sequences. Some clones are absent from its copies; in checked studies, under half trace to an unresolved V gene, and the reason for the others is unknown. The sample table contains tens of thousands of clones; only one count was recorded for more than 80% of them. 0.35% to 0.4% of the sample belongs to the ten largest clones. The source material was CD4+ T cells from peripheral blood mononuclear cells, sampled before pregnancy. These TCRs come from a female donor with multiple sclerosis, enrolled in a pregnancy study.

This clone was found once. This chain connects TRBV19 to TRBJ2-5; TRBD2 matches 14 bases. This CDR3 region has 18 residues. The V and J ends lost 7 bases and 5 bases, in that order; junction bases with no gene match: 15. Germline V gene data show CDR1 as LNHDA and CDR2 as SQIVND (reference sequence). In DNA, the CDR3 is TGTGCCAGTAATGGCCCTGGGGGACTAGCGGGAGCAAGCGAGACCCAGTACTTC. It yields the protein CASNGPGGLAGASETQYF. Complete variable domain (other parts from reference TRBV19 and TRBJ2-5): DGGITQSPKYLFRKEGQNVTLSCEQNLNHDAMYWYRQDPGQGLRLIYYSQIVNDFQKGDIAEGYSVSREKKESFPLTVTSAQKNPTAFYLCASNGPGGLAGASETQYFGPGTRLLVL.

J is TRBJ2-7 and V is TRBV7-2, with 7 bases aligning to TRBD1. Germline V gene lookup returns CDR1 SGHTA and CDR2 FQGNSA. The CDR3 runs to 15 residues. V gave up 4 bases and J gave up 2 bases; unmatched junction bases: 8. CDR3: CASSSAGGQAYEQYF. CDR3 nucleotide sequence: TGTGCCAGCAGCTCAGCAGGGGGACAAGCCTACGAGCAGTACTTC.

The chain carries TRBV27 and TRBJ2-7, with D possibly being TRBD1 (5 bases). The V and J ends lost 6 bases and 2 bases respectively, with 14 bases between them. There are 14 residues in the CDR3. The germline V gene encodes CDR1 MNHEY and CDR2 SMNVEV (reference sequence). The CDR3 region is CASSRLGAPYEQYF. DNA of the CDR3: TGTGCCAGCAGCCGCTTAGGGGCCCCCTACGAGCAGTACTTC.

The rearrangement uses TRBV7-9 and TRBJ2-1; the match to TRBD2 covers 8 bases. This CDR3 has 15 residues. CDR1 is SEHNR, CDR2 FQNEAQ, per germline (reference sequence). Trimming cost V 5 bases and J 4 bases; bases outside gene matches: 7. The CDR3 sequence is CASSRSGGAYNEQFF. DNA of the CDR3: TGTGCCAGCAGCCGAAGCGGGGGAGCTTACAATGAGCAGTTCTTC.

The chain combines TRBV19 with TRBJ1-2; D is ambiguous. V dropped 5 bases and J dropped 11 bases, with 12 bases sitting between them. Per the germline V gene, CDR1 is LNHDA and CDR2 is SQIVND (reference sequence). CDR3 length: 11 residues. The CDR3 loop reads CASSRRLSYTF. The CDR3 region has the DNA TGTGCCAGTAGTCGTAGATTGTCGTACACCTTC.

This clone was recorded once. The rearrangement links TRBV7-9 to TRBJ2-6, with 7 bases fitting TRBD2. V shed 4 bases, J shed 0 bases, and the junction held 0 bases outside the gene matches. CDR1 and CDR2 (germline): SEHNR, FQNEAQ (reference sequence). This CDR3 comprises 15 residues. The CDR3 coding sequence is TGTGCCAGCAGCTGGGGGGGCTCTGGGGCCAACGTCCTGACTTTC. Protein sequence: CASSWGGSGANVLTF.

This clone is a singleton in its sample. This chain connects TRBV28 to TRBJ1-2, with TRBD1 as a possible D gene (6 bases). The CDR3 loop spans 15 amino acids. V lost 6 bases to trimming and J lost 0 bases, with 14 bases between them. Germline CDR1 and CDR2: MDHEN and SYDVKM. The CDR3 DNA reads as TGTGCCAGCAGACGAACAGGGACACCTAACTATGGCTACACCTTC. This translates into CASRRTGTPNYGYTF.

The chain couples TRBV2 to TRBJ2-3; 8 bases agree with TRBD2. Per germline, CDR1 SNHLY and CDR2 FYNNEI. The ends lost 7 bases at V and 1 base at J; junction bases unmatched: 4. The CDR3 has 14 amino acids. This CDR3 is CASIGLAGTDTQYF. The CDR3 coding sequence is TGTGCCAGCATCGGACTAGCCGGCACAGATACGCAGTATTTT. The full variable domain, with the rest looked up from reference TRBV2 and TRBJ2-3, is EPEVTQTPSHQVTQMGQEVILRCVPISNHLYFYWYRQILGQKVEFLVSFYNNEISEKSEIFDDQFSVERPDGSNFTLKIRSTKLEDSAMYFCASIGLAGTDTQYFGPGTRLTVL.

The chain recombines TRBV29-1 with TRBJ1-1; TRBD1 aligns across 9 bases. This CDR3 has 13 amino acids. Germline CDR1 SQVTM, CDR2 ANQGSEA. The J segment lost 5 bases and the V segment lost 6 bases, leaving 7 bases of the junction unmatched. CDR3 in DNA: TGCAGCGTAGGGACAGGGAAGGGGACTGAAGCTTTCTTT. This gives the protein CSVGTGKGTEAFF.

The chain employs TRBV2 and TRBJ2-1; a possible D gene is TRBD2 (5 bases). The germline V gene has CDR1 SNHLY and CDR2 FYNNEI. The CDR3 spans 14 residues. V lost 4 bases and J 8 bases, leaving 15 bases between the germline ends. The CDR3 DNA sequence: TGTGCCAGCAGTGTCGTCCGGGGATCCTATGAGCAGTTCTTC. Its translation is CASSVVRGSYEQFF.

This chain joins TRBV30 and TRBJ1-1, with TRBD1 as a possible D gene (5 bases). The germline gives CDR1 GTSNPN, CDR2 SVGIG (reference sequence). The germline V and J ends were trimmed by 0 bases and 3 bases, with 8 bases remaining between them. The CDR3 totals 13 residues. CDR3 loop: CAWSVSGYTEAFF. CDR3 DNA: TGTGCCTGGAGTGTGTCAGGGTACACTGAAGCTTTCTTT.

The V and J genes are TRBV19 and TRBJ1-1; 8 bases align to TRBD1. Losses at the gene ends were 3 bases for V and 5 bases for J; bases not matched to a gene: 11. Germline V CDR1 and CDR2: LNHDA, SQIVND (reference sequence). This CDR3 spans 16 amino acids. CDR3 sequence: CASSMPRGPVGTEAFF. For the CDR3, the DNA is TGTGCCAGTAGTATGCCCAGGGGGCCGGTCGGGACTGAAGCTTTCTTT.

The CDR3 sequence: CASARDSEAFF. CDR3 coding DNA: TGTGCCAGCGCCAGGGACAGTGAAGCTTTCTTT. V usage is TRBV6-5 and J usage is TRBJ1-1, with 7 bases identical to TRBD1. The CDR3 is made up of 11 amino acids. The junction had 4 bases not matched to a gene; V was cut back by 8 bases and J by 7 bases. Germline V CDR1 and CDR2: MNHEY, SVGAGI.

This clone was seen once. V and J are TRBV11-2 and TRBJ2-2, with a weak D call TRBD1 (6 bases). The CDR3 is 13 amino acids. Per germline, CDR1 SGHAT and CDR2 FQNNGV. The V and J ends lost 2 bases and 9 bases respectively, with 10 bases between them. This CDR3 reads CASSLLQGWELFF. The CDR3 region has the DNA TGTGCCAGCAGCTTATTACAGGGTTGGGAGCTGTTTTTT.

This clone was seen a single time. V is TRBV6-5 and J is TRBJ2-2; 7 bases are a match to TRBD1. The V gene's germline CDR1 is MNHEY and CDR2 SVGAGI. After removal of 6 bases from V and 5 bases from J, the junction contained 6 bases not matched to a gene. This CDR3 is built from 14 residues. The CDR3 sequence: CASRVQGRTGELFF. The DNA for the CDR3 is TGTGCCAGCAGGGTACAGGGGAGAACCGGGGAGCTGTTTTTT.

The J gene is TRBJ2-7, the V gene TRBV5-1; perhaps TRBD1 as D (6 bases). Deletions cut 4 bases from V and 0 bases from J, with 11 bases between. The CDR3 covers 14 residues. Germline loops: CDR1 SGHRS, CDR2 YFSETQ. The CDR3 sequence is CASSPQGLSYEQYF. Written as DNA, the CDR3 is TGCGCCAGCAGCCCACAGGGCCTCTCCTACGAGCAGTACTTC.

This clone has only a few counts. The gene calls are TRBV30 and TRBJ1-1, with 8 bases lining up with TRBD1. This CDR3 spans 14 amino acids. The V gene's germline CDR1 is GTSNPN and CDR2 SVGIG (reference sequence). The CDR3 sequence is CGRDRNNPNTEAFF. The CDR3 nucleotides read TGTGGTCGGGACAGGAATAACCCTAACACTGAAGCTTTCTTT.

The chain links TRBV19 to TRBJ2-3; possibly TRBD1 for D (6 bases). There are 13 residues in the CDR3. Germline V gene lookup returns CDR1 LNHDA and CDR2 SQIVND (reference sequence). CDR3 bases: TGTGCTTATATGGACAGAAACACAGATACGCAGTATTTT. Translated, it gives CAYMDRNTDTQYF. Drawing the rest from reference TRBV19 and TRBJ2-3, the complete variable domain is DGGITQSPKYLFRKEGQNVTLSCEQNLNHDAMYWYRQDPGQGLRLIYYSQIVNDFQKGDIAEGYSVSREKKESFPLTVTSAQKNPTAFYLCAYMDRNTDTQYFGPGTRLTVL.

The CDR3 region is CASSQDTQSSYEQYF. In nucleotides, the CDR3 is TGCGCCAGCAGCCAAGACACCCAGTCATCCTACGAGCAGTACTTC. The chain joins TRBV4-1 to TRBJ2-7; D is unclear. V was shortened by 0 bases and J by 1 base, with 10 bases between the two germline ends. This CDR3 is 15 amino acids long. Germline values: CDR1 MGHRA, CDR2 YSYEKL.

The V gene is TRBV6-6, the J gene TRBJ1-2, with 11 bases aligning to TRBD1. The junction had 8 bases not matched to a gene; V was cut back by 6 bases and J by 5 bases. Germline CDR1 and CDR2: MNHNY and SVGAGI (reference sequence). The CDR3 contains 15 residues. CDR3 residues: CASRGLGQGEYGYTF. The DNA of the CDR3 is TGTGCCAGCAGGGGTCTGGGACAGGGGGAATATGGCTACACCTTC.

V usage is TRBV25-1 and J usage is TRBJ1-1; D unclear. CDR1 MGHDK and CDR2 SYGVNS come from the germline V gene. This CDR3 is built from 14 residues. V was trimmed by 1 base and J by 1 base, leaving 7 bases between them. For the CDR3, the DNA is TGTGCCAGCAGTGAATTTGGGCAGAACACTGAAGCTTTCTTT. It codes for CASSEFGQNTEAFF.

The V and J genes are TRBV5-1 and TRBJ2-3; 8 bases match TRBD2. Germline CDR1 and CDR2: SGHRS and YFSETQ. The length of the CDR3 is 14 residues. The V gene end was trimmed by 4 bases and the J gene end by 10 bases; junction bases not matched to a gene: 11. The CDR3 region is CASSLGESGSAQYF. CDR3 DNA: TGCGCCAGCAGCCTTGGGGAAAGCGGGAGTGCGCAGTATTTT. The whole variable domain, remainder taken from reference TRBV5-1 and TRBJ2-3, is KAGVTQTPRYLIKTRGQQVTLSCSPISGHRSVSWYQQTPGQGLQFLFEYFSETQRNKGNFPGRFSGRQFSNSRSEMNVSTLELGDSALYLCASSLGESGSAQYFGPGTRLTVL.

V is TRBV9 and J is TRBJ1-1; unclear D gene. The CDR3 is made up of 13 amino acids. With 1 base removed from V and 1 base from J, the gap between germline ends came to 5 bases. Germline V gene data show CDR1 as SGDLS and CDR2 as YYNGEE. CDR3 nucleotide sequence: TGTGCCAGCAGCGTAACGGGGAACACTGAAGCTTTCTTT. Translated: CASSVTGNTEAFF. The full variable domain, in which reference TRBV9 and TRBJ1-1 provide the parts outside the CDR3, is DSGVTQTPKHLITATGQRVTLRCSPRSGDLSVYWYQQSLDQGLQFLIQYYNGEERAKGNILERFSAQQFPDLHSELNLSSLELGDSALYFCASSVTGNTEAFFGQGTRLTVV.

The chain has TRBV7-9 and TRBJ2-3; 7 bases align to TRBD2. The germline V gene has CDR1 SEHNR and CDR2 FQNEAQ (reference sequence). CDR3 size: 15 residues. The ends lost 1 base at V and 3 bases at J; junction bases unmatched: 4. For the CDR3, the DNA is TGTGCCAGCAGCTTAGGGGGAGGGAAGACAGATACGCAGTATTTT. This sequence encodes CASSLGGGKTDTQYF. Using reference TRBV7-9 and TRBJ2-3 for the parts outside the CDR3, the full variable domain is DTGVSQNPRHKITKRGQNVTFRCDPISEHNRLYWYRQTLGQGPEFLTYFQNEAQLEKSRLLSDRFSAERPKGSFSTLEIQRTEQGDSAMYLCASSLGGGKTDTQYFGPGTRLTVL.

The chain links TRBV28 to TRBJ1-2; D gene ambiguous. The ends were cut back, 5 bases at V and 6 bases at J, with 16 bases in the middle. Looked up from germline, CDR1 is MDHEN and CDR2 is SYDVKM. The CDR3 length is 14 residues. The CDR3 DNA reads as TGTGCCAGCAGTCCCCGGACTCTCCCCCATGGCTACACCTTC. Its protein is CASSPRTLPHGYTF.

This chain links TRBV11-2 with TRBJ1-1; weak D call: TRBD1 (5 bases). V dropped 3 bases and J dropped 7 bases, with 15 bases sitting between them. CDR3 size: 14 residues. The germline V gene encodes CDR1 SGHAT and CDR2 FQNNGV. The CDR3 region is CASSFRQGFLEAFF. The CDR3 nucleotides read TGTGCCAGCAGCTTCCGGCAGGGTTTCCTTGAAGCTTTCTTT.

Notes on this clone: Germline and junction disagree at one end, which may indicate a read error. The V gene is TRBV4-1, the J gene TRBJ1-2, with D perhaps TRBD1 (6 bases). Per germline, CDR1 MGHRA and CDR2 YSYEKL. This CDR3 has 11 residues. DNA of the CDR3: TGCGCCAGCAGTCAAGGACAGGGCTACACCTTC. As protein: CASSQGQGYTF.

Comments on this clone: An end of the junction does not agree with germline; a read error may underlie this. The V and J genes are TRBV29-1 and TRBJ2-1; 13 nucleotides align to TRBD2. Germline CDR1 and CDR2: SQVTM and ANQGSEA. The CDR3 runs 13 residues. The CDR3 sequence: CSVEIGTSGNRVF. The CDR3 nucleotides are TGCAGCGTTGAAATCGGGACTAGCGGGAATCGTGTCTTC.

The chain has TRBV4-2 and TRBJ1-5, with 7 bases identical to TRBD1. The V gene end was trimmed by 0 bases and the J gene end by 4 bases; junction bases not matched to a gene: 0. CDR3 length equals 14 residues. The V gene's germline CDR1 is LGHNA and CDR2 YNFKEQ. The CDR3 region is CASSQETGNQPQHF. As DNA, the CDR3 is TGTGCCAGCAGCCAAGAGACAGGGAATCAGCCCCAGCATTTT.

Written as DNA, the CDR3 is TGCAGCTCCGGGCAGGGGGGAACTGAAGCTTTCTTT. Amino acid sequence: CSSGQGGTEAFF. The chain recombines TRBV29-1 with TRBJ1-1; 7 bases match TRBD1. Germline assignment: CDR1 SQVTM and CDR2 ANQGSEA. The CDR3 runs to 12 residues. The V gene end was trimmed by 8 bases and the J gene end by 5 bases; junction bases not matched to a gene: 8.